The source of this T cell receptor (beta chain) is a study of T-cell memory formation after mild COVID-19. The J segment lost 4 bases and the V segment lost 1 base, leaving 2 bases of the junction unmatched. This CDR3 is built from 14 residues. The germline gives CDR1 LNHNV, CDR2 YYDKDF (reference sequence). With constant-segment primers, 5'RACE yielded cDNA libraries of TCR alpha and TCR beta that carried sample barcodes and UMIs. A single record per CDR3 protein comes from TCRdb applying MiXCR to the 5' RACE reads. This sample has some 210,000 distinct CDR3 sequences, with under 30% found just once. This clonotype was detected a few times.

Specimen: PBMCs or a T cell subset sorted from them (not recorded which). This sequence was found in an adult woman who had mild COVID-19 (a few samples of this study predate the infection). Cell type and time point are not known. The V call is TRBV15, the J call TRBJ2-3; the match to TRBD2 covers 7 bases. The CDR3 DNA reads TGTGCCACCAGCAGAGGGGGGGGGGCAGATACGCAGTATTTT. This translates into CATSRGGGADTQYF.